The present TCR beta chain was sequenced within a study of blood T cells in healthy people across ages. Study findings and constraints: Naive T cell percentage strongly correlated with TCR beta diversity.

On this clonotype: Its antigen is as yet unknown.

Staff drew approximately 9.7 milliliters of peripheral blood from each donor. The amount of total RNA extracted per sample was at least 6 micrograms. Germline CDR1 reads SGHRS; CDR2 reads YFSETQ. This CDR3 comprises 13 residues. Trimming removed 4 bases from V and 3 bases from J, with 11 bases in between. A second PCR of about 7 to 12 cycles used a sample-barcoded 5' primer and a J-beta primer mix. TCRdb itself ran the 5' RACE reads through MiXCR, one entry per CDR3 protein. The profile shows roughly 1,000,000 distinct CDR3 sequences, 20% to 25% of them singletons. The sample was also linked to a second study, of T cells of mothers and their children.

The sequenced sample consisted of blood. The clonotype comes from a girl aged 2 to 9 in good health. V gene TRBV5-1 combines with J gene TRBJ2-7; D is tentatively TRBD1 or TRBD2 (5 bases each). The CDR3 reads CASSGGTHYEQYF. The CDR3 DNA reads as TGCGCCAGCAGCGGGGGTACCCACTACGAGCAGTACTTC.